This T cell receptor beta chain came from a study of CD8 T cells in Susac syndrome. It was with random hexamers that roughly 0.45 to 1 ug RNA was reverse transcribed. With immunoSEQ multiplex PCR, TCR beta CDR3 was amplified across 54 Vbeta and 13 Jbeta. A single record per CDR3 protein comes from TCRdb applying MiXCR to the immunoSEQ multiplex PCR reads. Among 130,000 or so distinct CDR3 sequences, approximately 95% were seen once, and the ten largest hold 0.11%. This TCR was recovered from a human donor with multiple sclerosis. Sample: CD4+ T cells from PBMCs.

Here the CDR3 reads CATSDPWVSYEQYF. Written as DNA, the CDR3 is TGTGCCACCAGTGACCCATGGGTCTCCTACGAGCAGTACTTC. The rearrangement joins TRBV24-1 to TRBJ2-7; no firm D call. Germline V gene data show CDR1 as KGHDR and CDR2 as SFDVKD. The CDR3 has 14 residues. Deletions cut 4 bases from V and 0 bases from J, with 9 bases between.